These 30 T cell receptor beta chains came from one sample sequenced in a study of cytotoxic CD8 clonotypes in ibrutinib-treated CLL. Using immunoSEQ multiplex PCR, the repertoire was profiled, and TCRdb retains in-frame clones only, with some absent. The table lists fewer than 400,000 clones, roughly 71% of them singletons. The specimen comprised PBMCs, sampled after 36 months of ibrutinib treatment. The receptors stem from a human donor with chronic lymphocytic leukemia.

The V and J genes are TRBV6-5 and TRBJ1-6; TRBD1 might be the D (6 bases). The CDR3 spans 14 residues. V lost 5 bases and J lost 5, with 10 bases in between. The germline gives CDR1 MNHEY, CDR2 SVGAGI. Here the CDR3 DNA reads TGTGCCAGCAGTACAGGGCCTAATAATTCACCCCTCCACTTT. Translated, it gives CASSTGPNNSPLHF.

V usage is TRBV10-2 and J usage is TRBJ2-3, with a possible D match to TRBD1 (6 bases). V was cut by 3 bases and J by 0 bases, with 16 bases left in between. Germline lookup yields CDR1 WSHSY and CDR2 SAAADI. The CDR3 has 17 residues. The CDR3 DNA reads TGCGCCAGCAGTGAAGGGGGAGTGGGGCTTAGCACAGATACGCAGTATTTT. Residues: CASSEGGVGLSTDTQYF.

This sequence joins TRBV6-5 and TRBJ1-5; tentatively, D is TRBD1 (5 bases). Looked up from germline, CDR1 is MNHEY and CDR2 is SVGAGI. V lost 2 bases to trimming and J lost 9 bases, with 11 bases between them. The CDR3 is made up of 13 amino acids. Written as DNA, the CDR3 is TGTGCCAGCAGTTACCGGACGGGGGGGCCCCAGCATTTT. Its translation is CASSYRTGGPQHF.

The J gene is TRBJ2-1, the V gene TRBV9, with 9 bases identical to TRBD2. V dropped 1 base and J dropped 6; count of bases not matched to a gene: 11. Germline CDR1 is SGDLS and CDR2 is YYNGEE. The CDR3 runs to 17 residues. In DNA form, the CDR3 reads TGTGCCAGCAGCGTACTAGCGGGATACGGCGGGGCCAATGAGCAGTTCTTC. Its protein is CASSVLAGYGGANEQFF.

This sequence joins TRBV11-3 and TRBJ2-3; 9 bases are shared with TRBD2. CDR3 length: 16 amino acids. Trimming cost V 1 base and J 3 bases; bases outside gene matches: 5. Germline CDR1 reads SGHNT; CDR2 reads YENEEA. CDR3 in DNA: TGTGCCAGCAGCTTAGGGGCGGGAGGGCCGACAGATACGCAGTATTTT. It codes for CASSLGAGGPTDTQYF.

This rearrangement joins TRBV25-1 to TRBJ1-2; tentatively, D is TRBD1 (5 bases). The germline gives CDR1 MGHDK, CDR2 SYGVNS. Deletions cut 7 bases from V and 0 bases from J, with 9 bases between. The CDR3 has 13 amino acids. The CDR3 region is CASKGGANYGYTF. The CDR3 DNA follows: TGTGCCAGCAAGGGAGGGGCTAACTATGGCTACACCTTC.

CDR3 in amino acids: CASSPQPRPGDTEAFF. The DNA of the CDR3 is TGTGCCAGCTCACCACAGCCTAGGCCGGGGGACACTGAAGCTTTCTTT. V gene TRBV18 combines with J gene TRBJ1-1; TRBD1 is a possible D gene (5 bases). The CDR3 runs to 16 residues. Trimming cost V 1 base and J 3 bases, with 15 bases left between them. Germline CDR1 and CDR2: KGHSH and LQKENI.

The chain couples TRBV6-5 to TRBJ2-7; TRBD1 might be the D (6 bases). Germline V gene sequence: CDR1 MNHEY, CDR2 SVGAGI. This CDR3 is built from 12 residues. Trimming removed 6 bases at V and 6 bases at J, with 12 bases between. Here the CDR3 DNA reads TGTGCCAGCAGCCCAATGACAGGCGAGCAGTACTTC. This sequence encodes CASSPMTGEQYF.

The V gene is TRBV13, the J gene TRBJ2-3; 11 nucleotides align to TRBD2. This CDR3 region has 16 residues. Trimming at V came to 5 bases and at J to 7 bases, leaving 11 bases not matched to a gene. Germline V gives CDR1 PRHDT, CDR2 FYEKMQ (reference sequence). The CDR3: CASSRELAGVSYTQYF. CDR3 DNA: TGTGCCAGCAGCCGCGAACTAGCGGGAGTCTCGTATACGCAGTATTTT. Looking up the rest from reference TRBV13 and TRBJ2-3 gives the full variable domain: AAGVIQSPRHLIKEKRETATLKCYPIPRHDTVYWYQQGPGQDPQFLISFYEKMQSDKGSIPDRFSAQQFSDYHSELNMSSLELGDSALYFCASSRELAGVSYTQYFGPGTRLTVL.

The chain uses TRBV2 and TRBJ1-2, with 8 nucleotides matching TRBD1. Trimming took 6 bases from V and 6 from J; bases not matched to a gene: 12. The CDR3 is 15 residues long. The V gene's germline CDR1 is SNHLY and CDR2 FYNNEI. The CDR3 loop is CASRYAAQGGHGYTF. CDR3 sequence (DNA): TGTGCCAGCAGGTACGCCGCACAGGGGGGCCATGGCTACACCTTC.

CDR3 DNA sequence: TGTGCCAGCAGCTTAGAGCCGGGGGCGCATCGTACGCAGTATTTT. Its translation: CASSLEPGAHRTQYF. The rearrangement uses TRBV7-9 and TRBJ2-3; D may match TRBD1 or TRBD2 (6 bases each). The length of the CDR3 is 15 residues. Germline V CDR1 and CDR2: SEHNR, FQNEAQ (reference sequence). Trimming took 1 base from V and 8 from J, leaving 16 bases between them.

This rearrangement joins TRBV9 to TRBJ2-1; TRBD2 aligns across 10 bases. Germline CDR1 and CDR2: SGDLS and YYNGEE. The V gene end was trimmed by 0 bases and the J gene end by 9 bases; junction bases not matched to a gene: 3. This CDR3 spans 14 amino acids. CDR3 in amino acids: CASSVELAGFEQFF. CDR3 sequence (DNA): TGTGCCAGCAGCGTAGAACTAGCGGGATTTGAGCAGTTCTTC.

This chain joins TRBV11-2 and TRBJ1-2; D unresolved. The ends were cut back, 4 bases at V and 3 bases at J, with 9 bases in the middle. The CDR3 runs 13 residues. Germline values: CDR1 SGHAT, CDR2 FQNNGV. In DNA, the CDR3 is TGTGCCAGCAGCTCCCGACCGTACTATGGCTACACCTTC. This codes for CASSSRPYYGYTF.

The chain couples TRBV10-1 to TRBJ2-7; D gene unclear. This CDR3 contains 13 residues. Germline CDR1 and CDR2: WNHNN and SYGVQD (reference sequence). The V end lost 0 bases, the J end lost 5 bases, and 8 bases lay between the germline ends. CDR3 protein: CASSESTGDEQYF. The CDR3 coding sequence is TGCGCCAGCAGTGAGTCGACTGGGGACGAGCAGTACTTC.

V is TRBV7-6 and J is TRBJ2-1; 10 nucleotides line up with TRBD1. This CDR3 has 15 residues. Germline assignment: CDR1 SGHVS and CDR2 FNYEAQ. Trimming at V came to 1 base and at J to 9 bases, leaving 6 bases not matched to a gene. The CDR3 reads CASSLEGQGMGEQFF. CDR3 DNA: TGTGCCAGCAGCTTAGAGGGACAGGGGATGGGTGAGCAGTTCTTC.

The chain uses TRBV2 and TRBJ1-6, with D tentatively TRBD1 (5 bases). The CDR3 has 14 residues. V was trimmed by 1 base and J by 9 bases, leaving 10 bases between them. Germline V gene data show CDR1 as SNHLY and CDR2 as FYNNEI. The CDR3 DNA reads as TGTGCCAGCAGTGAAGAAGGGGAGGGTTCACCCCTCCACTTT. Its translation is CASSEEGEGSPLHF. The variable domain in full, completed from reference TRBV2 and TRBJ1-6, reads EPEVTQTPSHQVTQMGQEVILRCVPISNHLYFYWYRQILGQKVEFLVSFYNNEISEKSEIFDDQFSVERPDGSNFTLKIRSTKLEDSAMYFCASSEEGEGSPLHFGNGTRLTVT.

The table lists this clone with a count of one. This chain uses TRBV21-1 with TRBJ2-5; TRBD1, the table's D call, lacks a check against the DNA. TRBV21-1 is listed as a pseudogene. The CDR3 runs 18 residues. This CDR3 is CASRWSGTQFCAKETQYF. The CDR3 DNA is TGTGCCAGCCGATGGTCCGGGACACAGTTTTGCGCCAAAGAGACCCAGTACTTC.

The V and J genes are TRBV27 and TRBJ2-5; 8 bases agree with TRBD2. The germline V gene has CDR1 MNHEY and CDR2 SMNVEV (reference sequence). V shed 4 bases, J shed 4 bases, and the junction held 2 bases outside the gene matches. The length of the CDR3 is 13 residues. DNA for the CDR3: TGTGCCAGCAGTTCGGGGGGGAGAGAGACCCAGTACTTC. Translated: CASSSGGRETQYF.

V and J are TRBV4-1 and TRBJ2-5; TRBD2 might be the D (6 bases). Germline V gives CDR1 MGHRA, CDR2 YSYEKL. Trimming removed 5 bases from V and 5 bases from J, with 18 bases in between. The CDR3 totals 15 residues. This CDR3 is CASSTHSPGRETQYF. The CDR3, as DNA: TGCGCCAGCAGCACCCATTCGCCAGGGAGGGAGACCCAGTACTTC.

This clone was observed a single time. The chain joins TRBV7-9 to TRBJ2-3; 9 bases agree with TRBD2. V dropped 1 base and J dropped 7; count of bases not matched to a gene: 12. Per the germline V gene, CDR1 is SEHNR and CDR2 is FQNEAQ (reference sequence). The CDR3 is made up of 17 amino acids. The CDR3 is CASSLEPRPSGANTQYF. DNA for the CDR3: TGTGCCAGCAGCTTAGAACCCCGACCTAGCGGGGCGAATACGCAGTATTTT.

The V gene is TRBV18, the J gene TRBJ2-4; 12 nucleotides line up with TRBD2. The CDR3 runs 17 residues. J was trimmed by 1 base and V by 4 bases; bases with no gene match: 5. Germline assignment: CDR1 KGHSH and CDR2 LQKENI. CDR3 bases: TGTGCCAGCTCACTAACCGGGACTAGCGGGGCCAAAAACATTCAGTACTTC. This sequence encodes CASSLTGTSGAKNIQYF.

This chain links TRBV7-6 with TRBJ2-7, with 15 bases identical to TRBD2. There are 15 residues in the CDR3. Germline CDR1 and CDR2: SGHVS and FNYEAQ. V trimming: 5 bases; J trimming: 9 bases; junction bases outside the gene matches: 8. CDR3 nucleotides: TGTGCCAGCAGCCCATCGGGACTAGCGGGAGGACGGCAGTACTTC. This sequence encodes CASSPSGLAGGRQYF.

The chain recombines TRBV20-1 with TRBJ2-2; D remains unclear. Between the trimmed V and J ends, which lost 5 bases and 6 bases, there was a span of 7 bases. CDR3 length: 11 amino acids. CDR1 and CDR2 from the germline V gene are DFQATT and SNEGSKA (reference sequence). The CDR3 loop is CSAPEAGELFF. CDR3 DNA sequence: TGCAGTGCTCCTGAGGCCGGGGAGCTGTTTTTT.

This clone came up a few times. This chain links TRBV6-1 with TRBJ2-7, with TRBD2 as a possible D gene (5 bases). The V and J ends lost 4 bases and 7 bases respectively, with 17 bases between them. The CDR3 consists of 14 residues. Germline V gene data show CDR1 as MNHNS and CDR2 as SASEGT. CDR3 DNA sequence: TGTGCCAGCAGTGGGAGGACCAACACGAGGGAGCAGTACTTC. Translating it yields CASSGRTNTREQYF.

Concerning this clone itself: Relative to the germline gene, one junction end is altered; a read error may explain this. The V and J genes are TRBV6-1 and TRBJ2-7, with D possibly matching TRBD2 (7 bases). The CDR3 loop spans 15 amino acids. The germline V gene has CDR1 MNHNS and CDR2 SASEGT. The CDR3 reads CASNEKGGAPYEQYF. The DNA of the CDR3 is TGTGCCAGCAATGAAAAGGGGGGGGCCCCCTACGAGCAGTACTTC.

The chain joins TRBV7-2 to TRBJ2-1; 7 bases line up with TRBD2. The CDR3 is 15 residues long. Germline CDR1 reads SGHTA; CDR2 reads FQGNSA. V lost 2 bases, J lost 7 bases, and 8 bases stayed unmatched. In DNA, the CDR3 is TGTGCCAGCAGCTTACTCGGACTAGGTTTTAATGAGCAGTTCTTC. Its translation: CASSLLGLGFNEQFF.

V usage is TRBV9 and J usage is TRBJ1-1; D is unresolved. Trimming cost V 4 bases and J 0 bases, with 13 bases left between them. Germline CDR1 reads SGDLS; CDR2 reads YYNGEE. CDR3 size: 15 residues. Written as DNA, the CDR3 is TGTGCCAGCAGCCCCCAGGACGGCTTGAACACTGAAGCTTTCTTT. Translation: CASSPQDGLNTEAFF.

V usage is TRBV11-2 and J usage is TRBJ2-7, with D perhaps given as TRBD1 or TRBD2 (5 bases each). V was trimmed by 4 bases and J by 2 bases, leaving 12 bases between them. The CDR3 runs 14 residues. Germline CDR1 is SGHAT and CDR2 is FQNNGV. Here the CDR3 DNA reads TGTGCCAGCAGCTGGGACGGACCCCCCTACGAGCAGTACTTC. Its protein is CASSWDGPPYEQYF.

The chain carries TRBV2 and TRBJ2-7, with D perhaps matching TRBD1 (6 bases). CDR1 is SNHLY, CDR2 FYNNEI, per germline. The CDR3 runs 12 residues. The germline V and J ends were trimmed by 6 bases and 4 bases, with 10 bases remaining between them. The CDR3: CASRLQGYEQYF. In DNA, the CDR3 is TGTGCCAGCAGATTACAGGGTTACGAGCAGTACTTC.

This sequence joins TRBV15 and TRBJ2-7, with D possibly matching TRBD2 (6 bases). Germline V CDR1 and CDR2: LNHNV, YYDKDF (reference sequence). The CDR3 consists of 13 residues. With 0 bases removed from V and 7 bases from J, the gap between germline ends came to 10 bases. In DNA form, the CDR3 reads TGTGCCACCAGCAGAGATCATCGGGGGGAGCAGTACTTC. The encoded protein is CATSRDHRGEQYF. Full variable domain (remainder filled in from reference TRBV15 and TRBJ2-7): DAMVIQNPRYQVTQFGKPVTLSCSQTLNHNVMYWYQQKSSQAPKLLFHYYDKDFNNEADTPDNFQSRRPNTSFCFLDIRSPGLGDTAMYLCATSRDHRGEQYFGPGTRLTVT.